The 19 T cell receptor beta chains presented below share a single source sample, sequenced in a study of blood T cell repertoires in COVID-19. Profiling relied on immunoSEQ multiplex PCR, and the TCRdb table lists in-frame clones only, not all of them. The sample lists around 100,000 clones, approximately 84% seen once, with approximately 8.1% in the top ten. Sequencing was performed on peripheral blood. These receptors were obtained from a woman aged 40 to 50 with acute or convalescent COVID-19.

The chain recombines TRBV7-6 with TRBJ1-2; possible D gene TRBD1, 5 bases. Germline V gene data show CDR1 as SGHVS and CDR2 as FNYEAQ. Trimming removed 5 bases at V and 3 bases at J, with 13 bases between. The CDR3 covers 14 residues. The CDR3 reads CASSLGARDYGYTF. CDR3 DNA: TGTGCCAGCAGCCTTGGGGCTCGGGACTATGGCTACACCTTC.

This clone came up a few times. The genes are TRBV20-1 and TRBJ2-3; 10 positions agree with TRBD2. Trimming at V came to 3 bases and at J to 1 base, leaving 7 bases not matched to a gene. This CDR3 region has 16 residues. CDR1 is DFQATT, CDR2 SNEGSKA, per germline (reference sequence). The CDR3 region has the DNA TGCAGTGCTAGTTCCCCTGGACTAGCGGGCACAGATACGCAGTATTTT. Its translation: CSASSPGLAGTDTQYF.

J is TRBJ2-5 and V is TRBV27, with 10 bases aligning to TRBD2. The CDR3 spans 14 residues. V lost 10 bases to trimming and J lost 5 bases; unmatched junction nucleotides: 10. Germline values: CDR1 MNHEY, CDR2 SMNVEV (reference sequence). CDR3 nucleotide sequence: TGTGCCACCATACCGAGCGGGGGGGCGGAGACCCAGTACTTC. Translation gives CATIPSGGAETQYF.

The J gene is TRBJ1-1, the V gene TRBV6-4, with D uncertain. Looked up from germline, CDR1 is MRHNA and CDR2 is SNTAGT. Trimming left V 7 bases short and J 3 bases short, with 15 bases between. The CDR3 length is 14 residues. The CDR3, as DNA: TGTGCCAGCACCTCGACCGGTCGGGACACTGAAGCTTTCTTT. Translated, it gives CASTSTGRDTEAFF.

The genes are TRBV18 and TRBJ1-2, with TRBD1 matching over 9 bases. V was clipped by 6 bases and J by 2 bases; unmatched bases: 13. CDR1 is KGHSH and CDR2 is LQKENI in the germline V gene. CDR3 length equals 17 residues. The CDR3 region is CASSPSAQGAHNYGYTF. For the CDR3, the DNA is TGTGCCAGCTCGCCCTCAGCACAGGGGGCGCACAACTATGGCTACACCTTC.

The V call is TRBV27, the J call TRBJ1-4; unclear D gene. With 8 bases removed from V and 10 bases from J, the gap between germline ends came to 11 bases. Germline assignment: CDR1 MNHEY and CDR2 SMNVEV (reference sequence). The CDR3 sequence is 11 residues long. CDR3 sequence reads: CASSDLGKLFF. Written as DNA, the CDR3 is TGTGCCAGCTCCGATCTCGGAAAACTGTTTTTT.

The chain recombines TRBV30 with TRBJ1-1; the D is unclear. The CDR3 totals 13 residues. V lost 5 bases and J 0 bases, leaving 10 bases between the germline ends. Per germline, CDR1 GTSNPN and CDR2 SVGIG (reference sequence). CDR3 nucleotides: TGTGCCTGGGGTGGCGTGATGAACACTGAAGCTTTCTTT. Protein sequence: CAWGGVMNTEAFF.

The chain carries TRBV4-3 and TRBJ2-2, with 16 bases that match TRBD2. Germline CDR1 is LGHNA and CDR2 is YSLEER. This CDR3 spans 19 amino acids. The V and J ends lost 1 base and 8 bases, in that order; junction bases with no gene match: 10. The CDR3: CASSQVPLGLAGGPGELFF. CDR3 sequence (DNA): TGCGCCAGCAGCCAAGTTCCCCTGGGACTAGCGGGGGGGCCAGGGGAGCTGTTTTTT.

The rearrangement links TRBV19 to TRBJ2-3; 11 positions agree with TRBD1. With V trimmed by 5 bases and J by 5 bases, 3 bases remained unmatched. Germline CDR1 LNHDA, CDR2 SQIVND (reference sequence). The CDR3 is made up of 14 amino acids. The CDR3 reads CASSRTGGEDTQYF. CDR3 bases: TGTGCCAGTAGTCGGACAGGGGGCGAAGATACGCAGTATTTT.

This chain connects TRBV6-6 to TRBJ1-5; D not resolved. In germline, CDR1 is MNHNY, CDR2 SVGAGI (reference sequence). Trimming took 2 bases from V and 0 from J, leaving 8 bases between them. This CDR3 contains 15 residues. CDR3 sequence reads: CASSYPGSSNQPQHF. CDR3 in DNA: TGTGCCAGCAGTTACCCGGGGAGTAGCAATCAGCCCCAGCATTTT.

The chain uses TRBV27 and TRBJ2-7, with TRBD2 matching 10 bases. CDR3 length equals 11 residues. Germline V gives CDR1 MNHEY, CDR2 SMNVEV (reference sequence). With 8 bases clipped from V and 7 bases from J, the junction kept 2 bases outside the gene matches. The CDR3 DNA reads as TGTGCCAGCCTACTAGCGGGGGAGCAGTACTTC. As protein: CASLLAGEQYF.

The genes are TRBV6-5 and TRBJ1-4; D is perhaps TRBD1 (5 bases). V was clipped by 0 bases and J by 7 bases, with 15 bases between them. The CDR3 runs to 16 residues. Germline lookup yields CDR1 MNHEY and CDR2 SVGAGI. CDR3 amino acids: CASSYSRDGEREKLFF. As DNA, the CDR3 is TGTGCCAGCAGTTACTCGCGGGACGGGGAACGTGAAAAACTGTTTTTT.

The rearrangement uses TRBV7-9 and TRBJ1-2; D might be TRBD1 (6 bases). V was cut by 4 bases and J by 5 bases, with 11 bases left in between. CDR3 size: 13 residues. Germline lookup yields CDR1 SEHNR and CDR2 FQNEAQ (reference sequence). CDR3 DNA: TGTGCCAGCAGCTACGGGACAACTTATGGCTACACCTTC. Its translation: CASSYGTTYGYTF.

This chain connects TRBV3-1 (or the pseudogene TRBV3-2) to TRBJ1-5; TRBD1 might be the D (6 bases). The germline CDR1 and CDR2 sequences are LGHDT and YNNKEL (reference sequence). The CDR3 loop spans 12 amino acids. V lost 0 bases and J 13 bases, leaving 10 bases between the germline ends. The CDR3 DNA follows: TGTGCCAGCAGCCAAGAAGGGGGTCTTCAGCATTTT. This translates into CASSQEGGLQHF.

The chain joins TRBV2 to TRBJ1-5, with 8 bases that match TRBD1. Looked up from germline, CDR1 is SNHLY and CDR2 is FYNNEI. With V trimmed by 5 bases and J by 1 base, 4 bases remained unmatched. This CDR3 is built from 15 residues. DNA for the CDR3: TGTGCCAGCAGTCGCGACAGGGGAAGCAATCAGCCCCAGCATTTT. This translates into CASSRDRGSNQPQHF.

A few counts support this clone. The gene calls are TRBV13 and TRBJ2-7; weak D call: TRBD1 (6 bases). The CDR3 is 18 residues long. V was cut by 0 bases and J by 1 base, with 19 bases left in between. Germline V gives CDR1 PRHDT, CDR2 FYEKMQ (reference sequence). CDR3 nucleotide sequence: TGTGCCAGCAGCTTAGGCCTTACAGGGACAAGGGCTTCCTACGAGCAGTACTTC. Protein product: CASSLGLTGTRASYEQYF.

The CDR3 spells CASSNPYRGDYGYTF. CDR3 in DNA: TGTGCCAGCAGTAACCCTTACAGGGGTGACTATGGCTACACCTTC. The chain recombines TRBV6-5 with TRBJ1-2; 7 bases are a match to TRBD1. The V gene end was trimmed by 5 bases and the J gene end by 3 bases; junction bases not matched to a gene: 9. The CDR3 is made up of 15 amino acids. Looked up from germline, CDR1 is MNHEY and CDR2 is SVGAGI.

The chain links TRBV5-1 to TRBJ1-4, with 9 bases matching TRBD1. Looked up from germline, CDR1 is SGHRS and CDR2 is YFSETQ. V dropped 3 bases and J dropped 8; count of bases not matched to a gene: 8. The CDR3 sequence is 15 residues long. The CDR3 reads CASSSLDRGGEKLFF. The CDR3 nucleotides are TGCGCCAGCAGCTCCCTGGACAGGGGAGGGGAAAAACTGTTTTTT.

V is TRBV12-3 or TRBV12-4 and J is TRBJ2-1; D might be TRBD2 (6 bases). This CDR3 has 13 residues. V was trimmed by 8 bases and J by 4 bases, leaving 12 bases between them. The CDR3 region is CASEAGPYNEQFF. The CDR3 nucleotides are TGTGCCAGCGAAGCGGGCCCATACAATGAGCAGTTCTTC.